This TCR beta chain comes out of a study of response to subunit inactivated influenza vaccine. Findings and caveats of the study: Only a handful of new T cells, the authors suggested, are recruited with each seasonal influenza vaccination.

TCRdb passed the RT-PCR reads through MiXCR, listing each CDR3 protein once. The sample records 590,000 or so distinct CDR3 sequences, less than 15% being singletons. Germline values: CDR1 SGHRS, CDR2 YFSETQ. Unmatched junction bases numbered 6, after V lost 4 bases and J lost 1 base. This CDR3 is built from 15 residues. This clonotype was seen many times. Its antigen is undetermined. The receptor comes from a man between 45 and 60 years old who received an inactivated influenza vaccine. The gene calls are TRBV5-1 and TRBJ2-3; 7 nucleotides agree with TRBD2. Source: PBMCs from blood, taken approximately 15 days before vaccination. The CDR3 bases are TGCGCCAGCAGCCCGGCGGGGGAACGCACAGATACGCAGTATTTT. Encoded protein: CASSPAGERTDTQYF.